This TCR beta chain was profiled in a study of radiation and T cells in renal cell carcinoma. V lost 9 bases to trimming and J lost 0 bases, with 8 bases between them. Germline V gives CDR1 MNHNS, CDR2 SASEGT. The CDR3 has 12 residues. The method was immunoSEQ multiplex PCR; TCRdb's version includes in-frame clones alone and lacks a portion of them. The sample consists of 150,000 or so clones, approximately 86% of them appearing once. The sample's time point: blood 2 weeks post-SBRT. Treatment meaning: 15 Gy SBRT to primary tumor, nephrectomy 4 weeks later. After SBRT, blood was collected at 2 and 4 weeks, plus baseline. Study findings and constraints: Top tumor clonotypes rose in blood 2 weeks post-radiation, then contracted. Without pretreatment biopsies, baseline tumor clonotype presence was undetermined.

For this clone: Antigen: not known.

The origin of this receptor is a woman between 50 and 59 years old with renal cell carcinoma. This specimen was blood, taken from a patient whose treatment included radiotherapy and nephrectomy. The rearrangement uses TRBV6-1 and TRBJ1-2; D perhaps matches TRBD1 (6 bases). The CDR3 bases are TGTGCCAGTGGACAGACTAACTATGGCTACACCTTC. Translated, it gives CASGQTNYGYTF.